Each of the 27 T cell receptor beta chains below was sequenced from the same sample in a study of blood T cell repertoires in COVID-19. Sequencing was performed with immunoSEQ multiplex PCR; in TCRdb, only in-frame clones are kept and a portion is missing. The top ten clones hold 15% to 20% of a sample with around 99,000 clones, approximately 79% of them seen once. Sequencing used peripheral blood. All receptors come from a woman aged 80 or over with active or convalescent COVID-19.

The CDR3 loop reads CASAPDLQGFYNEQFF. The CDR3 DNA reads TGTGCCAGCGCGCCCGATCTCCAGGGGTTCTACAATGAGCAGTTCTTC. The V call is TRBV19, the J call TRBJ2-1, with D maybe TRBD1 (6 bases). Germline V gene lookup returns CDR1 LNHDA and CDR2 SQIVND (reference sequence). V lost 9 bases to trimming and J lost 3 bases, with 21 bases between them. The CDR3 has 16 amino acids.

The gene calls are TRBV20-1 and TRBJ2-7; TRBD2 agrees at 8 bases. V was pared by 3 bases and J by 0 bases, with 7 bases of the junction left unmatched. The CDR3 is 15 amino acids. Germline V gene data show CDR1 as DFQATT and CDR2 as SNEGSKA (reference sequence). The CDR3 spells CSASVGGGYSYEQYF. The CDR3 coding sequence is TGCAGTGCTAGTGTCGGCGGGGGGTACTCCTACGAGCAGTACTTC.

The chain couples TRBV30 to TRBJ2-1; 8 bases map to TRBD2. Trimming at V came to 5 bases and at J to 8 bases, leaving 5 bases not matched to a gene. The CDR3 extends over 12 amino acids. Per the germline V gene, CDR1 is GTSNPN and CDR2 is SVGIG (reference sequence). The CDR3 sequence: CAWVIAGYEQFF. The CDR3 bases are TGTGCCTGGGTTATAGCGGGATATGAGCAGTTCTTC. Full variable domain (missing parts from reference TRBV30 and TRBJ2-1): SQTIHQWPATLVQPVGSPLSLECTVEGTSNPNLYWYRQAAGRGLQLLFYSVGIGQISSEVPQNLSASRPQDRQFILSSKKLLLSDSGFYLCAWVIAGYEQFFGPGTRLTVL.

This clone turned up a few times. CDR3 DNA sequence: TGTGCCAGCAGTGAGAACCGGGACTTAGATACGCAGTATTTT. Its protein is CASSENRDLDTQYF. The chain employs TRBV6-1 and TRBJ2-3, with a tentative D call TRBD2 (6 bases). The CDR3 contains 14 residues. CDR1 and CDR2 (germline): MNHNS, SASEGT. V shed 3 bases and J shed 5 bases, with 12 bases lying between them.

The chain combines TRBV19 with TRBJ1-5; the D gene is possibly TRBD1 (6 bases). This CDR3 spans 12 amino acids. Deletions cut 7 bases from V and 7 bases from J, with 11 bases between. Per germline, CDR1 LNHDA and CDR2 SQIVND (reference sequence). This CDR3 is CASIGGLQPQHF. DNA for the CDR3: TGTGCCAGTATTGGGGGCCTCCAGCCCCAGCATTTT.

The chain carries TRBV6-5 and TRBJ2-5; 7 bases agree with TRBD2. This CDR3 has 13 residues. J gave up 7 bases and V 6 bases, and 8 bases lay outside the gene matches. The germline V gene has CDR1 MNHEY and CDR2 SVGAGI. The CDR3 reads CASSRFGEGTQYF. CDR3 nucleotides: TGTGCCAGCAGCCGTTTTGGGGAGGGGACCCAGTACTTC.

The genes are TRBV5-1 and TRBJ1-6; D unclear. The V gene lost 1 base and the J gene lost 5 bases, with 13 bases spanning the gap. The CDR3 totals 16 residues. The germline CDR1 and CDR2 sequences are SGHRS and YFSETQ. CDR3 loop: CASSLSMASHNSPLHF. The CDR3 nucleotides are TGCGCCAGCAGCTTGTCAATGGCTTCGCATAATTCACCCCTCCACTTT.

The chain combines TRBV4-2 with TRBJ2-5, with TRBD2 as a possible D gene (6 bases). This CDR3 region has 18 residues. The ends were cut back, 1 base at V and 1 base at J, with 19 bases in the middle. Per the germline V gene, CDR1 is LGHNA and CDR2 is YNFKEQ. The DNA for the CDR3 is TGTGCCAGCAGCCAAGTTCGGGGGAGCCTAGCATCCCAAGAGACCCAGTACTTC. Protein sequence: CASSQVRGSLASQETQYF.

The chain has TRBV9 and TRBJ2-2; D is perhaps TRBD2 (6 bases). V lost 0 bases and J 5 bases, leaving 14 bases between the germline ends. The CDR3 covers 16 residues. CDR1 SGDLS and CDR2 YYNGEE come from the germline V gene. The CDR3 DNA sequence: TGTGCCAGCAGCGTAGACCCGGGAGAGGGAACCGGGGAGCTGTTTTTT. It encodes CASSVDPGEGTGELFF.

This sequence joins TRBV11-1 and TRBJ2-7, with D possibly being TRBD1 (6 bases). V was cut by 5 bases and J by 2 bases, with 13 bases left in between. Looked up from germline, CDR1 is SGHAT and CDR2 is FQDESV (reference sequence). The CDR3 spans 14 residues. The CDR3 DNA follows: TGTGCCAGCAGCCGGACAGAGTCCCCCTACGAGCAGTACTTC. Its protein product is CASSRTESPYEQYF.

This chain uses TRBV27 with TRBJ2-2; a weak D match, TRBD1 (6 bases). Trimming removed 7 bases at V and 6 bases at J, with 12 bases between. Germline lookup yields CDR1 MNHEY and CDR2 SMNVEV (reference sequence). This CDR3 contains 13 residues. CDR3 in amino acids: CASMLRGSGELFF. The CDR3 DNA follows: TGTGCCAGCATGTTAAGGGGGTCCGGGGAGCTGTTTTTT.

This rearrangement joins TRBV19 to TRBJ2-1, with D possibly TRBD1 on 6 matching bases. V was clipped by 6 bases and J by 7 bases, with 7 bases between them. Germline V gene lookup returns CDR1 LNHDA and CDR2 SQIVND (reference sequence). This CDR3 contains 11 residues. CDR3: CASRGGNEQFF. The CDR3 nucleotides read TGTGCCAGTAGAGGGGGAAATGAGCAGTTCTTC.

This clone has only one observation. This rearrangement joins TRBV6-6 to TRBJ2-5; D is possibly TRBD2 (5 bases). V was shortened by 6 bases and J by 5 bases, with 16 bases between the two germline ends. The CDR3 covers 14 residues. Germline CDR1 and CDR2: MNHNY and SVGAGI (reference sequence). The CDR3 here is CASRNAAGQETQYF. CDR3 DNA sequence: TGTGCCAGCAGGAACGCCGCGGGCCAGGAGACCCAGTACTTC.

As for this clone: Mismatch with germline at one junction end may stem from a read error. This chain uses TRBV11-2 with TRBJ2-1; 10 bases are shared with TRBD2. Germline assignment: CDR1 SGHAT and CDR2 FQNNGV. There are 14 residues in the CDR3. The chain's CDR3 is CASTLLAGLDEQFF. In DNA, the CDR3 is TGTGCCAGCACCTTACTAGCGGGATTGGATGAGCAGTTCTTC.

The chain carries TRBV18 and TRBJ1-2, with D hard to call. The CDR3 extends over 13 amino acids. Trimming pared 2 bases from V and 2 bases from J, leaving 6 bases between. Germline V gives CDR1 KGHSH, CDR2 LQKENI. In DNA form, the CDR3 reads TGTGCCAGCTCACCAGAGCGGAACTATGGCTACACCTTC. Protein product: CASSPERNYGYTF.

This chain uses TRBV5-6 with TRBJ2-3; perhaps TRBD2 as D (5 bases). CDR3 length: 14 amino acids. Per germline, CDR1 SGHDT and CDR2 YYEEEE. Trimming pared 4 bases from V and 0 bases from J, leaving 9 bases between. The CDR3 sequence is CASSRRPSTDTQYF. The CDR3 nucleotides read TGTGCCAGCAGCAGGAGGCCTAGCACAGATACGCAGTATTTT.

The rearrangement uses TRBV4-1 and TRBJ1-2, with unresolved D. V was pared by 2 bases and J by 4 bases, with 20 bases between. CDR3 length equals 17 residues. The V gene's germline CDR1 is MGHRA and CDR2 YSYEKL. The CDR3 reads CASSQNHDLGISYGYTF. The CDR3 DNA sequence: TGCGCCAGCAGCCAAAATCACGATCTGGGCATCTCCTATGGCTACACCTTC.

J is TRBJ2-2 and V is TRBV7-2, with a possible D match to TRBD1 (6 bases). The CDR3 totals 13 residues. V was cut by 3 bases and J by 6 bases, with 8 bases left in between. CDR1 and CDR2 from the germline V gene are SGHTA and FQGNSA. The CDR3 reads CASSLNRAGELFF. The CDR3 DNA reads as TGTGCCAGCAGCTTGAACAGGGCCGGGGAGCTGTTTTTT.

The genes are TRBV5-1 and TRBJ2-5; 12 bases agree with TRBD2. CDR1 and CDR2 (germline): SGHRS, YFSETQ. Losses at the gene ends were 0 bases for V and 5 bases for J; bases not matched to a gene: 8. CDR3 length equals 17 residues. The CDR3 nucleotides read TGCGCCAGCAGCTTGGCACAGTGGCTAGCGGGAGGGGAGACCCAGTACTTC. It codes for CASSLAQWLAGGETQYF.

This clone was counted a single time. The rearrangement joins TRBV29-1 to TRBJ1-2; 8 nucleotides match TRBD1. This CDR3 is built from 13 residues. Unmatched junction bases numbered 3, after V lost 1 base and J lost 5 bases. Germline lookup yields CDR1 SQVTM and CDR2 ANQGSEA. CDR3 sequence: CSVEAGGSYGYTF. For the CDR3, the DNA is TGCAGCGTTGAAGCAGGGGGCTCGTATGGCTACACCTTC.

J is TRBJ1-4 and V is TRBV19; D unresolved. The germline V and J ends were trimmed by 3 bases and 4 bases, with 15 bases remaining between them. CDR1 LNHDA and CDR2 SQIVND come from the germline V gene (reference sequence). This CDR3 spans 16 amino acids. The CDR3 DNA is TGTGCCAGTAGTATTGGTGGTAGAGCGAGTAATGAAAAACTGTTTTTT. Its protein product is CASSIGGRASNEKLFF.

Points on this clone: The germline gene is not matched at one end of the junction; a read error may be the cause. CDR3 sequence reads: CASSRGTNRGDAEAFF. CDR3 DNA sequence: TGTGCCAGCAGCAGGGGGACAAATAGGGGAGACGCTGAAGCTTTCTTT. V usage is TRBV5-1 and J usage is TRBJ1-1; TRBD1 matches 7 bases. Germline loops: CDR1 SGHRS, CDR2 YFSETQ. CDR3 length: 16 residues.

Comments on this clone: Other DNA sequences from this sample encode an identical CDR3 as well. The genes are TRBV5-1 and TRBJ2-5; 8 bases fit TRBD1. There are 14 residues in the CDR3. V lost 4 bases and J lost 2; bases outside the gene matches: 4. Germline V gene lookup returns CDR1 SGHRS and CDR2 YFSETQ. CDR3 sequence reads: CASSRGQGQETQYF. The CDR3 DNA is TGCGCCAGCAGCCGCGGACAGGGACAAGAGACCCAGTACTTC.

The chain carries TRBV7-9 and TRBJ1-6; D call uncertain. Germline CDR1 SEHNR, CDR2 FQNEAQ (reference sequence). This CDR3 comprises 17 residues. Trimming cost V 7 bases and J 0 bases, with 16 bases left between them. The CDR3 DNA reads TGTGCCAGCACGCGGTGGACGGGAAGCTCCTATAATTCACCCCTCCACTTT. This encodes CASTRWTGSSYNSPLHF.

A remark on this clone: The junction does not match germline at one end; this may be a read error. The gene calls are TRBV5-1 and TRBJ1-2; D call uncertain. The V gene's germline CDR1 is SGHRS and CDR2 YFSETQ. The CDR3 contains 12 residues. CDR3 protein: CASSSEFYGYTF. CDR3 sequence (DNA): TGTGCCAGCAGCTCGGAGTTCTATGGCTACACCTTC.

The gene calls are TRBV9 and TRBJ1-1; D uncertain. Germline V gene lookup returns CDR1 SGDLS and CDR2 YYNGEE. This CDR3 contains 14 residues. V lost 0 bases and J lost 2, with 8 bases in between. The CDR3 nucleotides are TGTGCCAGCAGCGTAGGCCTGGGCAACACTGAAGCTTTCTTT. Translation: CASSVGLGNTEAFF. The full variable domain, with the rest looked up from reference TRBV9 and TRBJ1-1, is DSGVTQTPKHLITATGQRVTLRCSPRSGDLSVYWYQQSLDQGLQFLIQYYNGEERAKGNILERFSAQQFPDLHSELNLSSLELGDSALYFCASSVGLGNTEAFFGQGTRLTVV.

V and J are TRBV7-8 and TRBJ2-1, with 7 bases matching TRBD2. CDR1 and CDR2 from the germline V gene are SGHVS and FQNEAQ. The CDR3 loop spans 15 amino acids. V shed 4 bases, J shed 1 base, and the junction held 4 bases outside the gene matches. CDR3 nucleotide sequence: TGTGCCAGCAGCTCCCTAGCGGAATCCTACAATGAGCAGTTCTTC. Amino acids: CASSSLAESYNEQFF.